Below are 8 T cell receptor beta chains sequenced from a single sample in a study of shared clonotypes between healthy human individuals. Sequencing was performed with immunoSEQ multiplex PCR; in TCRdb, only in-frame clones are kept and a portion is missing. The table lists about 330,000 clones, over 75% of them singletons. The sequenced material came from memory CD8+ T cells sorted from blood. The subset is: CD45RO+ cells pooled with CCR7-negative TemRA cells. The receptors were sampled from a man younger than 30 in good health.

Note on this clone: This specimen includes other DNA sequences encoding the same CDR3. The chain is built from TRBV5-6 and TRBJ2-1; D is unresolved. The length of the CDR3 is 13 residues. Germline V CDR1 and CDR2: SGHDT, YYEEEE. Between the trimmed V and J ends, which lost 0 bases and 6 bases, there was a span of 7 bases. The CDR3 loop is CASSLGQPNEQFF. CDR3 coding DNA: TGTGCCAGCAGCTTGGGGCAGCCCAATGAGCAGTTCTTC. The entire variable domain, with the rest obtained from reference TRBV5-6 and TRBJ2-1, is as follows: DAGVTQSPTHLIKTRGQQVTLRCSPKSGHDTVSWYQQALGQGPQFIFQYYEEEERQRGNFPDRFSGHQFPNYSSELNVNALLLGDSALYLCASSLGQPNEQFFGPGTRLTVL.

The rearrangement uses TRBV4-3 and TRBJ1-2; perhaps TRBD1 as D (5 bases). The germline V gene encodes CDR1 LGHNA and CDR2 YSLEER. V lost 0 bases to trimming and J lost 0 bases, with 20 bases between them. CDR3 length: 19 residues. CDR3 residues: CASSQESQGPETANYGYTF. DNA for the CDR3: TGCGCCAGCAGCCAAGAGAGTCAGGGACCGGAGACAGCTAACTATGGCTACACCTTC.

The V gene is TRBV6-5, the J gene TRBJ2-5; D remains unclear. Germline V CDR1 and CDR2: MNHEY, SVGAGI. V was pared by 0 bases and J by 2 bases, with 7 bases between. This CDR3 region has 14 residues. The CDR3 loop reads CASSYSAGQETQYF. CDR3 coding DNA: TGTGCCAGCAGTTACTCGGCAGGTCAAGAGACCCAGTACTTC.

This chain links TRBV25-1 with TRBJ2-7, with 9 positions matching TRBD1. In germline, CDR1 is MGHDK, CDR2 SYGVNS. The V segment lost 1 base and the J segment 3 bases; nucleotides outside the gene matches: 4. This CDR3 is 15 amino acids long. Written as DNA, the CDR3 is TGTGCCAGCAGTGAATCGGACAGGGGCAACTACGAGCAGTACTTC. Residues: CASSESDRGNYEQYF.

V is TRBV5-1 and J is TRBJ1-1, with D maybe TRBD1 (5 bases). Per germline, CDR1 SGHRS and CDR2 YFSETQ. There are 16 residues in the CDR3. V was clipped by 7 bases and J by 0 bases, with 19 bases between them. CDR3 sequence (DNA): TGCGCCAGCTTATCTGGCGGGGCAGGGATGAACACTGAAGCTTTCTTT. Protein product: CASLSGGAGMNTEAFF. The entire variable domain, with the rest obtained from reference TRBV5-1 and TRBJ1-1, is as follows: KAGVTQTPRYLIKTRGQQVTLSCSPISGHRSVSWYQQTPGQGLQFLFEYFSETQRNKGNFPGRFSGRQFSNSRSEMNVSTLELGDSALYLCASLSGGAGMNTEAFFGQGTRLTVV.

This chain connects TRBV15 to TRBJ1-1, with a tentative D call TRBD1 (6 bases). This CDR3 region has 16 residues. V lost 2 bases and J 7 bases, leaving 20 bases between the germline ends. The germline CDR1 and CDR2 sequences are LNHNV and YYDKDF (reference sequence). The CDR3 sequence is CATSRYSSGTPLEAFF. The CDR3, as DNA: TGTGCCACCAGCAGATACTCGTCCGGGACACCCCTTGAAGCTTTCTTT.

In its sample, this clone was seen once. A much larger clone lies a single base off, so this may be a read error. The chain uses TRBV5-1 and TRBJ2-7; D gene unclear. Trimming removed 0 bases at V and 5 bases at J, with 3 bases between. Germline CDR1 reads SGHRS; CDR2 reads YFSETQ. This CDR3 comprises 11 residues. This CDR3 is CASSLGHEQYF. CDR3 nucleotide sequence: TGCGCCAGCAGCTTGGGCCACGAGCAGTACTTC.

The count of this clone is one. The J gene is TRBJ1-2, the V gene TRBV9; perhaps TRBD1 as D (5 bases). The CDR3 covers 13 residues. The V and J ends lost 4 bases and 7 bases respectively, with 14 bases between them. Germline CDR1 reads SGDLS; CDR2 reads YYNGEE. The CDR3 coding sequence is TGTGCCAGCAGCCCTACGACCGGGGGTGGCTACACCTTC. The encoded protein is CASSPTTGGGYTF.